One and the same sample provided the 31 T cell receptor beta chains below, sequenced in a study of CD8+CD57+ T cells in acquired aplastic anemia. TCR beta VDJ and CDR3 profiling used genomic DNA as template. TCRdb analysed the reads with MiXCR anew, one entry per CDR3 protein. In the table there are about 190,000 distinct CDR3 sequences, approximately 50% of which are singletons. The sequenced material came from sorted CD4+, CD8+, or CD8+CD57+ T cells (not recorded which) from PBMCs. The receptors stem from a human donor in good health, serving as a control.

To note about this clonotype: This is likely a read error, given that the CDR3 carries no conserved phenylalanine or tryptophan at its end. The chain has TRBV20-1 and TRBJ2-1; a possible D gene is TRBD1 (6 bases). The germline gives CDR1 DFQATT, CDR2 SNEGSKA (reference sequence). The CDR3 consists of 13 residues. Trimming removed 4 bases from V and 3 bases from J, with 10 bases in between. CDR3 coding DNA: TGCAGTGCTACCGAGGGGGTCTACAATGAGCAGTTCCTC. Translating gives CSATEGVYNEQFL.

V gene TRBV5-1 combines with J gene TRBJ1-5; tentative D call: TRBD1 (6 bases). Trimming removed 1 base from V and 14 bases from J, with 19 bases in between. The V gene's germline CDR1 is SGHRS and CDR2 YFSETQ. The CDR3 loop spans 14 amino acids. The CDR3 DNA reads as TGCGCCAGCAGCTTGTTAGGAGGGGGGGGATACGAGCATTTT. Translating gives CASSLLGGGGYEHF.

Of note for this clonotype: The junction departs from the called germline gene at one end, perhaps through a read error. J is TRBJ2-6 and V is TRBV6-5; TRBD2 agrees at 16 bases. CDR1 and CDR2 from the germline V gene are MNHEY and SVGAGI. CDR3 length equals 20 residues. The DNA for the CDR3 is TGTGCCAGCAGTTACTGGGGACTAGCGGGGGGGAGCTCTGAGGCCAACGTCCTGACTTTC. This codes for CASSYWGLAGGSSEANVLTF.

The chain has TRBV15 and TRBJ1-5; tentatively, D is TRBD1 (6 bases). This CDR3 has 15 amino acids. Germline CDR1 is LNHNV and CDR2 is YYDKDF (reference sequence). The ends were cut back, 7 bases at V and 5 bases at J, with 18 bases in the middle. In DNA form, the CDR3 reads TGTGCCACCAACAGCAGGAGGGCAGGGGATCAGCCCCAGCATTTT. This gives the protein CATNSRRAGDQPQHF.

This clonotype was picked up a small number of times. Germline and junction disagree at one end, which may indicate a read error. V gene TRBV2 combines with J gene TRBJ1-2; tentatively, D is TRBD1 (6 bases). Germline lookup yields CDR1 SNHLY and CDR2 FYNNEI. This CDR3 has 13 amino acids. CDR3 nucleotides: TGCGCCAGCCACAGGGACCATAGCTATGGCTACACCTTC. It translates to CASHRDHSYGYTF.

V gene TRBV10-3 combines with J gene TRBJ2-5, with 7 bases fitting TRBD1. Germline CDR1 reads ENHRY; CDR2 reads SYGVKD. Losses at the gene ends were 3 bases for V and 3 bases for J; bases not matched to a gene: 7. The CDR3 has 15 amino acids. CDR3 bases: TGTGCCATCAGTGACGGCAGGGGGTTAGAAGAGACCCAGTACTTC. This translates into CAISDGRGLEETQYF.

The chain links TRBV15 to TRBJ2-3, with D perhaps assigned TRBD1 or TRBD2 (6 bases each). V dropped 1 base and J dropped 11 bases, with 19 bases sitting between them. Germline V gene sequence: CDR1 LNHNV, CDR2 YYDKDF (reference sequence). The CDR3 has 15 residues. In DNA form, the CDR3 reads TGTGCCACCAGCAGAGGAGGGGGAGGTGTGAATGAGCAGTATTTT. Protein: CATSRGGGGVNEQYF.

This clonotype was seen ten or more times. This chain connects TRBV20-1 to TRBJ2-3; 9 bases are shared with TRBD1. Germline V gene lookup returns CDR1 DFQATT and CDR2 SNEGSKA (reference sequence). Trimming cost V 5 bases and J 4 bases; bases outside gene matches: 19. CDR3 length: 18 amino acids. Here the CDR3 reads CSALFNAVGTGRPDTQYF. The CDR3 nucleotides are TGCAGTGCTCTTTTTAATGCCGTAGGGACAGGGAGGCCAGATACGCAGTATTTT.

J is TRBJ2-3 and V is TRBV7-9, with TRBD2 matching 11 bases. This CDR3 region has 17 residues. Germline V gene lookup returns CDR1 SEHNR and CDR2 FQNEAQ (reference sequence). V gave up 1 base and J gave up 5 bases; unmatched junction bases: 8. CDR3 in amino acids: CASSLEGVAGGLDTQYF. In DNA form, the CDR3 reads TGTGCCAGCAGCTTAGAGGGGGTAGCGGGGGGGCTAGATACGCAGTATTTT.

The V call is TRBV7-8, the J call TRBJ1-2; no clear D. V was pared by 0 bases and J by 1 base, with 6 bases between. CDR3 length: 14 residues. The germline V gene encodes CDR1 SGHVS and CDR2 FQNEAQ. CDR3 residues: CASSLARSNYGYTF. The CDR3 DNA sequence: TGTGCCAGCAGCTTAGCGAGGAGTAACTATGGCTACACCTTC.

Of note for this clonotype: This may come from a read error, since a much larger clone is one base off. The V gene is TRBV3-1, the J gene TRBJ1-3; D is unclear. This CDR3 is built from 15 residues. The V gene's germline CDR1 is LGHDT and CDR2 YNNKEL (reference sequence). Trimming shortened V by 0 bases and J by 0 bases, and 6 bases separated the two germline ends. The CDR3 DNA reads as TGTGCCAGCAGCCAAGACGCTGTCTCTGGAAACACCATATATTTT. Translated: CASSQDAVSGNTIYF.

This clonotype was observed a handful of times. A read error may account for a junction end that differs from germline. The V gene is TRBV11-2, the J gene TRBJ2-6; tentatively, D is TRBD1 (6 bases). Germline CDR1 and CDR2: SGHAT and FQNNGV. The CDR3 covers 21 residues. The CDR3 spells CASSLGGLGAYFNSGANILTF. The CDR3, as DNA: TGTGCCAGCAGCCTAGGGGGTTTGGGGGCGTATTTCAACTCTGGGGCCAACATCCTGACTTTC. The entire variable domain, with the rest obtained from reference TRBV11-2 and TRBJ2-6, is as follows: EAGVAQSPRYKIIEKRQSVAFWCNPISGHATLYWYQQILGQGPKLLIQFQNNGVVDDSQLPKDRFSAERLKGVDSTLKIQPAKLEDSAVYLCASSLGGLGAYFNSGANILTFGAGSRLTVL.

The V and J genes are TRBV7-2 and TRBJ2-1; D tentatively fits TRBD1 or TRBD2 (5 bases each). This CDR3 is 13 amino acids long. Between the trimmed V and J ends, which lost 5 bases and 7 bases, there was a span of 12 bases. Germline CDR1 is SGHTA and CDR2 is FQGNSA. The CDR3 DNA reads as TGTGCCAGCAGCGAAGGGACGCTAAATGAGCAGTTCTTC. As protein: CASSEGTLNEQFF.

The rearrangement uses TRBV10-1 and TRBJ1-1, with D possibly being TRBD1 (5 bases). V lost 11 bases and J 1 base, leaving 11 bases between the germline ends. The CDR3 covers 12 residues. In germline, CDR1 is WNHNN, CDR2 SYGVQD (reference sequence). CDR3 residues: CARVGANTEAFF. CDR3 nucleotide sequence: TGCGCCCGGGTAGGGGCGAACACTGAAGCTTTCTTT.

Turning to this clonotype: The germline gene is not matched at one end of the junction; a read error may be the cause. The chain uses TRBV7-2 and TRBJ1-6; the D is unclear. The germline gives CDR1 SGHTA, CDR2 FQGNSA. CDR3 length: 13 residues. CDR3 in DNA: TGTGCCCGCAGACCCCGCGGGGAAGGGCCCCTCCACTTT. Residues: CARRPRGEGPLHF.

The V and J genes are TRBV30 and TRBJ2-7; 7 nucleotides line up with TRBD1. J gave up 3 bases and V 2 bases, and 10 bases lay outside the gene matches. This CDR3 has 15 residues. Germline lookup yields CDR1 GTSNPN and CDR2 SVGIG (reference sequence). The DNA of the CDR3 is TGTGCCTGGAGTCGGCTAGGGGGCAGCAACTACGAGCAGTACTTC. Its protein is CAWSRLGGSNYEQYF.

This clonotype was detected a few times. CDR3 sequence: CASSQAGASQPQHF. Here the CDR3 DNA reads TGTGCCAGCAGCCAAGCAGGGGCCAGTCAGCCCCAGCATTTT. This rearrangement joins TRBV3-1 to TRBJ1-5, with a tentative D call TRBD1 (6 bases). The CDR3 is 14 residues long. V was clipped by 1 base and J by 6 bases, with 10 bases between them. CDR1 is LGHDT and CDR2 is YNNKEL in the germline V gene (reference sequence).

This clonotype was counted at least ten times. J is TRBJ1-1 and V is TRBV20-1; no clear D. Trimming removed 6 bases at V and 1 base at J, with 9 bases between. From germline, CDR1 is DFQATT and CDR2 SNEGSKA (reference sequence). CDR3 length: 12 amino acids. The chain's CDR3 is CSAVSGNTEAFF. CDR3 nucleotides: TGCAGTGCAGTTTCGGGGAACACTGAAGCTTTCTTT.

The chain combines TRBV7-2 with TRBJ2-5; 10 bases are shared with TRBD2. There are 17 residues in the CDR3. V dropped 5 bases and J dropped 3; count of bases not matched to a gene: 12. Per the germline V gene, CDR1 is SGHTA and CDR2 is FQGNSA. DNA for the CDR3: TGTGCCAGCAGCCAGACTCTAGCGGGGGCCGGGGAAGAGACCCAGTACTTC. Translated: CASSQTLAGAGEETQYF.

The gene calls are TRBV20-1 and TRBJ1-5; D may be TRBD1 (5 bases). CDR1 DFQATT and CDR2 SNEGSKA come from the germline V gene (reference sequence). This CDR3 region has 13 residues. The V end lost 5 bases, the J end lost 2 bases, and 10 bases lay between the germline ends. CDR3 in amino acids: CSAGGTGNQPQHF. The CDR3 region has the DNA TGCAGTGCTGGGGGGACGGGCAATCAGCCCCAGCATTTT.

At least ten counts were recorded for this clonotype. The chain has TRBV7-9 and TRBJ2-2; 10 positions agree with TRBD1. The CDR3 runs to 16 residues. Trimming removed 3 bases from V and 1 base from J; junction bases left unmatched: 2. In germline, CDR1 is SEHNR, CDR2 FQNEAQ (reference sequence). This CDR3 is CASSFGDRGNTGELFF. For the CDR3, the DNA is TGTGCCAGCAGCTTCGGGGACAGGGGGAACACCGGGGAGCTGTTTTTT.

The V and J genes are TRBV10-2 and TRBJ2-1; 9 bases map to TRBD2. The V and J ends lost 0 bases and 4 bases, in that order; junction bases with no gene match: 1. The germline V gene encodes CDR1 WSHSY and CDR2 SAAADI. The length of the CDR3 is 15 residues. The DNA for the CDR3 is TGCGCCAGCAGTGAGTCGCTAGCGGGGTACAATGAGCAGTTCTTC. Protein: CASSESLAGYNEQFF.

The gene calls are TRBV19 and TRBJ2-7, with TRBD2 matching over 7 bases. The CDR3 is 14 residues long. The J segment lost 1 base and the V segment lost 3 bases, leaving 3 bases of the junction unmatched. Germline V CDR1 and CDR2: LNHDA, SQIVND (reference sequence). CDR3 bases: TGTGCCAGTAGTATGGGAGGGTTGTCCTACGAGCAGTACTTC. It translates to CASSMGGLSYEQYF.

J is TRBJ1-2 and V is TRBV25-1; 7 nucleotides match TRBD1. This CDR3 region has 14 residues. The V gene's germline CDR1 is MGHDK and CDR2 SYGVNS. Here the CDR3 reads CARDLTGVSYGYTF. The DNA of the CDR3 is TGTGCTAGAGATCTAACAGGGGTTAGCTATGGCTACACCTTC.

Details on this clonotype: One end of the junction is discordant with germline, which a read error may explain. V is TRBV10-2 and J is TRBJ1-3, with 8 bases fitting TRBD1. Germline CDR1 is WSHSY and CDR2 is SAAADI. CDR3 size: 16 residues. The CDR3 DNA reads TGTGCCAGCTCACGACCGACAGGGGTAGATGGAAACACCATATATTTT. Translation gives CASSRPTGVDGNTIYF.

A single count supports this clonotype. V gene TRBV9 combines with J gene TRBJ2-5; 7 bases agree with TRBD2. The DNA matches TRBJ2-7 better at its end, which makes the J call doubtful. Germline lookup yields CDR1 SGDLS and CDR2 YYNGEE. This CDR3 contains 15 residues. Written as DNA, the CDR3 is TGTGCCAGCTCACCACGGGTAGGGACTACCTACGAGCAGTACTTC. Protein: CASSPRVGTTYEQYF.

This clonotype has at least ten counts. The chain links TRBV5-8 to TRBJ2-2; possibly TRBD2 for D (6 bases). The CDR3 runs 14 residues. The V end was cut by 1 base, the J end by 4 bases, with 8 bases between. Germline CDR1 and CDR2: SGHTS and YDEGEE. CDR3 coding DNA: TGTGCCAGCAGCTTGTCGGGAGCCACCGGGGAGCTGTTTTTT. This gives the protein CASSLSGATGELFF.

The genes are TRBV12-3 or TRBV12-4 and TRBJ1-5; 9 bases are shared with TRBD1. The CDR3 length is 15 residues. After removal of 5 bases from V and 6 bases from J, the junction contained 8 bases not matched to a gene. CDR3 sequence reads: CASSPWTGDLQPQHF. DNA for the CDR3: TGTGCCAGCAGTCCCTGGACAGGGGATCTTCAGCCCCAGCATTTT.

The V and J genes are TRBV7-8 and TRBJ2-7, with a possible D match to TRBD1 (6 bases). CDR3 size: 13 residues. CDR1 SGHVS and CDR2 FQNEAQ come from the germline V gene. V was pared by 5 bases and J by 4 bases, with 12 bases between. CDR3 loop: CASSPRTVYEQYV. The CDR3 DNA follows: TGTGCCAGCAGCCCCCGGACAGTTTACGAGCAGTACGTC.

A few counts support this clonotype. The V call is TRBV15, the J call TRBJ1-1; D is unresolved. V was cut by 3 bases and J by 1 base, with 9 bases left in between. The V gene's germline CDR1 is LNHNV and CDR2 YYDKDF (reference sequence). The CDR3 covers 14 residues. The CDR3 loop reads CATSSKTGNTEAFF. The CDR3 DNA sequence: TGTGCCACCAGCAGCAAGACCGGGAACACTGAAGCTTTCTTT.

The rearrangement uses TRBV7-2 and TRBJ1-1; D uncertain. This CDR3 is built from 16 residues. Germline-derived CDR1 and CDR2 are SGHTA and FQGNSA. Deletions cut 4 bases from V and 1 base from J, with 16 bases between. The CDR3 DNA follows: TGTGCCAGCAGCTCCACTTCGGGAAGGGCGAACACTGAAGCTTTCTTT. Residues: CASSSTSGRANTEAFF. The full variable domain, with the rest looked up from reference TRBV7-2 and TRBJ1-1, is GAGVSQSPSNKVTEKGKDVELRCDPISGHTALYWYRQSLGQGLEFLIYFQGNSAPDKSGLPSDRFSAERTGGSVSTLTIQRTQQEDSAVYLCASSSTSGRANTEAFFGQGTRLTVV.